This T cell receptor (beta chain) derives from a study of T cell responses to AZD1222 COVID-19 vaccine. The germline V gene has CDR1 SGHTA and CDR2 FQGTGA. The CDR3 has 16 amino acids. Trimming left V 4 bases short and J 1 base short, with 16 bases between. TCRdb keeps only in-frame clones here, not all; method: immunoSEQ multiplex PCR. Seen here are around 69,000 clones, around nine tenths observed once, and the top ten hold roughly a tenth. This receptor was obtained from an adult in good health. The chain employs TRBV7-3 and TRBJ1-1, with D tentatively TRBD1 (6 bases). This sample comprised peripheral blood, obtained on day 0 of AZD1222 vaccination. CDR3 region: CASSSREGHPNTEAFF. CDR3 sequence (DNA): TGTGCCAGCAGCTCCCGGGAGGGACACCCGAACACTGAAGCTTTCTTT. The full variable domain, completed using reference TRBV7-3 and TRBJ1-1, is GAGVSQTPSNKVTEKGKYVELRCDPISGHTALYWYRQSLGQGPEFLIYFQGTGAADDSGLPNDRFFAVRPEGSVSTLKIQRTERGDSAVYLCASSSREGHPNTEAFFGQGTRLTVV.